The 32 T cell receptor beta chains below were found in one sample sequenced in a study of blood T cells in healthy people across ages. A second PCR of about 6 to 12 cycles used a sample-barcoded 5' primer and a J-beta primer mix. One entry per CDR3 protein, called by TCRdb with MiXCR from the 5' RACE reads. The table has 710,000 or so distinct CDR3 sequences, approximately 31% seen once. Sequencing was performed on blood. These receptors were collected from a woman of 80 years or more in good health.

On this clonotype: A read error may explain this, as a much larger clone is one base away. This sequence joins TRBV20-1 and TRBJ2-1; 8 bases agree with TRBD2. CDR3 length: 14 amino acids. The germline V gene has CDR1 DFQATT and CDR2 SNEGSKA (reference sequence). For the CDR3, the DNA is TGCAGTGCTAGGAGGACTAGCTCCTACAATGGGCAGTTCTTC. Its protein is CSARRTSSYNGQFF.

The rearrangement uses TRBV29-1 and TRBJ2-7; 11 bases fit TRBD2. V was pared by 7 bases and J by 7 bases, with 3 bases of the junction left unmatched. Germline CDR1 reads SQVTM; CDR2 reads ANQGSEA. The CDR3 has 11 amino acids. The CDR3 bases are TGCAGCGGCGGACTAGCGGGTGAGCAGTACTTC. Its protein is CSGGLAGEQYF.

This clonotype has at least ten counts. In DNA form, the CDR3 reads TGCAGCGTTCGACAGGGACATCAAGAGACCCAGTACTTC. This sequence encodes CSVRQGHQETQYF. The genes are TRBV29-1 and TRBJ2-5; 7 bases fit TRBD1. CDR1 SQVTM and CDR2 ANQGSEA come from the germline V gene. V gave up 5 bases and J gave up 2 bases; unmatched junction bases: 5. There are 13 residues in the CDR3.

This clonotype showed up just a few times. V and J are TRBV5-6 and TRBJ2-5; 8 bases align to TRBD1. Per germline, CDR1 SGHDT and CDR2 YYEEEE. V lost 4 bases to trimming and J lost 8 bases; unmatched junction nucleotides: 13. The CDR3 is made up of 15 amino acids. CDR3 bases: TGTGCCAGCAGCGAAGGGACAGGTCGTTGGGGCACCCAGTACTTC. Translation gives CASSEGTGRWGTQYF.

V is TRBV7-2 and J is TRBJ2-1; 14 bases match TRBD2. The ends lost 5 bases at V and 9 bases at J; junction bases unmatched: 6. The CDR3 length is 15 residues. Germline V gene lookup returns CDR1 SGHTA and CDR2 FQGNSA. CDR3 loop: CASSPGTSGGGEQFF. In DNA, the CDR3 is TGTGCCAGCAGCCCGGGGACTAGCGGGGGTGGTGAGCAGTTCTTC.

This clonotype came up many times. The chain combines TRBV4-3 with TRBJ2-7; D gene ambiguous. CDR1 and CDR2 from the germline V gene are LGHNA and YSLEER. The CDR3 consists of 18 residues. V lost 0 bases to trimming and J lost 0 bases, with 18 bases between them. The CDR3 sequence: CASSQELSSSSYSYEQYF. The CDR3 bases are TGCGCCAGCAGCCAAGAACTCTCAAGCAGCTCGTACTCCTACGAGCAGTACTTC.

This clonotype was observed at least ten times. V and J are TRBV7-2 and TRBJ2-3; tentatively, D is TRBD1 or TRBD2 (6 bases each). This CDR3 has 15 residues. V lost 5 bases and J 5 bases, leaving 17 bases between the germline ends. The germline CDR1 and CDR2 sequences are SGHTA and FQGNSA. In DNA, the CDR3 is TGTGCCAGCAGCGAACCCCGGGGGCGCATAGATACGCAGTATTTT. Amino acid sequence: CASSEPRGRIDTQYF.

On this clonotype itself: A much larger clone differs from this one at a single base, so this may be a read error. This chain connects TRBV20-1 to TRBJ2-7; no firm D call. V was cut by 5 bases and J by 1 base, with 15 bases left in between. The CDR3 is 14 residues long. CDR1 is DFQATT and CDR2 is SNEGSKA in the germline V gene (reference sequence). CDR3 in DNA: TGCAGTGCTCGCCGACATGGTTGGTCCTACGAGCAGTACTTC. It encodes CSARRHGWSYEQYF.

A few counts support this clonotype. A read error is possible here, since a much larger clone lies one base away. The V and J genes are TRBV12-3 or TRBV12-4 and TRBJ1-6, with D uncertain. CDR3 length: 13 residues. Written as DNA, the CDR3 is TGTGCCAGCAGCATCTCCAGGCGTTCACCCCCCCACTTT. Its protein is CASSISRRSPPHF.

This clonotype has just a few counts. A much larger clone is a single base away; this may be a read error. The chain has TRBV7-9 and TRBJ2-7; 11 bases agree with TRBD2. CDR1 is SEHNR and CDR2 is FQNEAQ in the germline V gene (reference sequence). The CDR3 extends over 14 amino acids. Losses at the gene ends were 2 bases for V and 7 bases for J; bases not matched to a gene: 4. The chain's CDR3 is CASSLSLAGGEQYF. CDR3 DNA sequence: TGTGCCAGCAGCTTATCTCTAGCGGGGGGTGAGCAGTACTTC.

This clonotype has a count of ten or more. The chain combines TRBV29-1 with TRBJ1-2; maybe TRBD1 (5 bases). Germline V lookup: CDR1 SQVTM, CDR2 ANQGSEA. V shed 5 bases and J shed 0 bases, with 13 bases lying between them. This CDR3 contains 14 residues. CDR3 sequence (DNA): TGCAGCGTTCGGGACGGAGAAGCTAACTATGGCTACACCTTC. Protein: CSVRDGEANYGYTF. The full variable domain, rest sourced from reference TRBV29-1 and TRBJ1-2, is SAVISQKPSRDICQRGTSLTIQCQVDSQVTMMFWYRQQPGQSLTLIATANQGSEATYESGFVIDKFPISRPNLTFSTLTVSNMSPEDSSIYLCSVRDGEANYGYTFGSGTRLTVV.

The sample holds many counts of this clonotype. CDR3: CASSLVPVLPQYF. As DNA, the CDR3 is TGTGCCAGCAGCTTAGTTCCCGTTTTGCCCCAGTACTTC. This sequence joins TRBV11-2 and TRBJ2-5; D uncertain. CDR1 SGHAT and CDR2 FQNNGV come from the germline V gene. The CDR3 has 13 amino acids. The V gene lost 1 base and the J gene lost 9 bases, with 12 bases spanning the gap.

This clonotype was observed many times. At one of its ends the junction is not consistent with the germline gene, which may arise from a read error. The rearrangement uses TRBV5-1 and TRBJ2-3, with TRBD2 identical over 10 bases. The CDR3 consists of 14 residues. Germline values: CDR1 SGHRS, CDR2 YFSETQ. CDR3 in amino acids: CASSLAGGRDTQYF. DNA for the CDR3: TGTGCCAGCAGCTTAGCGGGGGGTAGGGATACGCAGTATTTT.

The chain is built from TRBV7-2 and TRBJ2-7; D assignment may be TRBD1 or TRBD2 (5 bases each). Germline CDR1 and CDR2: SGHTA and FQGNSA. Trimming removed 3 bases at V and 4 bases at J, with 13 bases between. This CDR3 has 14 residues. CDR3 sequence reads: CASSFWGSVYEQYF. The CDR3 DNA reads TGTGCCAGCAGCTTTTGGGGGAGCGTATACGAGCAGTACTTC.

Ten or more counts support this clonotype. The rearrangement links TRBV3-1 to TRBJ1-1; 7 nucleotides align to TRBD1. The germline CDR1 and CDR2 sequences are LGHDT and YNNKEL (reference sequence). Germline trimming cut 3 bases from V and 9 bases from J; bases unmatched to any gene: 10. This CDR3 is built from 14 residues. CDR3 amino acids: CASSHRDRPMKAFF. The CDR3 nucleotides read TGTGCCAGCAGCCACCGGGACAGACCTATGAAAGCTTTCTTT. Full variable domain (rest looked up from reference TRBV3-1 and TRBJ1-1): DTAVSQTPKYLVTQMGNDKSIKCEQNLGHDTMYWYKQDSKKFLKIMFSYNNKELIINETVPNRFSPKSPDKAHLNLHINSLELGDSAVYFCASSHRDRPMKAFFGQGTRLTVV.

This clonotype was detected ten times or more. The DNA for the CDR3 is TGTGCCAGCAGCGAAGTGATGAGCTCCTACAATGAGCAGTTCTTC. Translating it yields CASSEVMSSYNEQFF. The rearrangement links TRBV5-4 to TRBJ2-1; D is unclear. V lost 4 bases and J lost 0, with 11 bases in between. The CDR3 has 15 amino acids. Looked up from germline, CDR1 is SGHNT and CDR2 is YYREEE (reference sequence).

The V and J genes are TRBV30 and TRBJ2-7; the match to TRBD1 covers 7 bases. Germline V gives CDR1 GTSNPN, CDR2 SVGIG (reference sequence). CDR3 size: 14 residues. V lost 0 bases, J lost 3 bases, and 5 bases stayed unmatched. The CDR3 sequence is CAWSVGGLIYEQYF. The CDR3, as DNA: TGTGCCTGGAGTGTAGGGGGCCTAATCTACGAGCAGTACTTC.

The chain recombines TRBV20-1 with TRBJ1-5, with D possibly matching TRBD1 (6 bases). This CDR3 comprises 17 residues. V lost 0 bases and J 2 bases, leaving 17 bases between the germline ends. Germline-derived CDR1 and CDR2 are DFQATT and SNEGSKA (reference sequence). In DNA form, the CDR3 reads TGCAGTGCTAGAGAGGGAATCGGGGGGGCGCGCAATCAGCCCCAGCATTTT. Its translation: CSAREGIGGARNQPQHF.

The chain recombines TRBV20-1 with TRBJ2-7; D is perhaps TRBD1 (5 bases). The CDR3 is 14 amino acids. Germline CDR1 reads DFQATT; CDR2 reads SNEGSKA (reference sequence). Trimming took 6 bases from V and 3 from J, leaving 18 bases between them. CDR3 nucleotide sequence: TGCAGTGCCAGGGTTTTTGGGGCGGACTACGAGCAGTACTTC. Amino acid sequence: CSARVFGADYEQYF.

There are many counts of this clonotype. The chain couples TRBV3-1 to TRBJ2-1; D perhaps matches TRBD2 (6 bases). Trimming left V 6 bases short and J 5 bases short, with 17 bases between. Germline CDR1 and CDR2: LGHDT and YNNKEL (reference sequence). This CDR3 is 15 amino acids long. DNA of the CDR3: TGTGCCAGCAGTTTGGACTATCAGGACGACAATGAGCAGTTCTTC. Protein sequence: CASSLDYQDDNEQFF.

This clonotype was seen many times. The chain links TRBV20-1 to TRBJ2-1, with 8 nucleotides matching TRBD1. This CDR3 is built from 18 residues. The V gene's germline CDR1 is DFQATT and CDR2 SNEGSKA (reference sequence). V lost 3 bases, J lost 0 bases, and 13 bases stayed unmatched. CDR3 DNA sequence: TGCAGTGCTAGGCGTCAGGGGGCTGCCTTGAGCTCCTACAATGAGCAGTTCTTC. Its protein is CSARRQGAALSSYNEQFF.

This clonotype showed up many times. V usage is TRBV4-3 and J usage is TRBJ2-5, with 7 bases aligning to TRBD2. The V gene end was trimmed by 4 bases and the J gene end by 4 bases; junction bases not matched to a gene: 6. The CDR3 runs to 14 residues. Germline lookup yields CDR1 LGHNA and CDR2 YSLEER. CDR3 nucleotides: TGCGCCAGCAGCCGTGGACTAGGGGTAGAGACCCAGTACTTC. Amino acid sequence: CASSRGLGVETQYF.

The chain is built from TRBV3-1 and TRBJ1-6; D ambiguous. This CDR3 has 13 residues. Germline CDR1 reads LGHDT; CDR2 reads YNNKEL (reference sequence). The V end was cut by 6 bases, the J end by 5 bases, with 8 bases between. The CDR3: CASRRHNNSPLHF. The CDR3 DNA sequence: TGTGCCAGCAGACGACATAATAATTCACCCCTCCACTTT.

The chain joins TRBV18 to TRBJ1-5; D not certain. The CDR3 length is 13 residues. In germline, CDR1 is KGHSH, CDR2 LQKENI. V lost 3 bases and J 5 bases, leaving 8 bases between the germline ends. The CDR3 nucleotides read TGTGCCAGCTCACCGGTGGCGGATCAGCCCCAGCATTTT. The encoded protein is CASSPVADQPQHF.

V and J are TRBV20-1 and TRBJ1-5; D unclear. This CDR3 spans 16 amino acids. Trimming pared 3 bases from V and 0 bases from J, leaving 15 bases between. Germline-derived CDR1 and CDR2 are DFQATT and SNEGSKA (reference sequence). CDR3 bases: TGCAGTGCTAGGAACTTGGCGGTCTCTAGCAATCAGCCCCAGCATTTT. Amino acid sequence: CSARNLAVSSNQPQHF.

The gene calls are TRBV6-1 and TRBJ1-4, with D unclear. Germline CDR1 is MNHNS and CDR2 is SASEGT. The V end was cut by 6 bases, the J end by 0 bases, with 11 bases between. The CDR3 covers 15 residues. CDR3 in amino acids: CASSQTVATNEKLFF. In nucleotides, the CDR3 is TGTGCCAGCAGCCAGACCGTCGCAACTAATGAAAAACTGTTTTTT.

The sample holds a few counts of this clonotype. CDR3 bases: TGCAGTGCTAGAGCGACAGGGGTCTTCGGCTATGGCTACACCTTC. Its protein product is CSARATGVFGYGYTF. The chain joins TRBV20-1 to TRBJ1-2; TRBD1 aligns across 8 bases. The CDR3 consists of 15 residues. Per the germline V gene, CDR1 is DFQATT and CDR2 is SNEGSKA (reference sequence). V gave up 1 base and J gave up 4 bases; unmatched junction bases: 8.

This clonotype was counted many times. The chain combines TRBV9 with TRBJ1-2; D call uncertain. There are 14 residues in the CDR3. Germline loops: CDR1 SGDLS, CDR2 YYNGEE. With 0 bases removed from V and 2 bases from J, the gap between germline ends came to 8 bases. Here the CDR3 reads CASSVVGGNYGYTF. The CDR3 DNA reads TGTGCCAGCAGCGTAGTAGGAGGAAACTATGGCTACACCTTC.

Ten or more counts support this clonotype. The CDR3 region has the DNA TGTGCCAGCAGCCAAGACCTAGCAGGGAGGGCTGGCTACACCTTC. Protein sequence: CASSQDLAGRAGYTF. The genes are TRBV4-2 and TRBJ1-2, with D possibly being TRBD1 (5 bases). V lost 0 bases, J lost 7 bases, and 15 bases lay in between. This CDR3 comprises 15 residues. The germline V gene encodes CDR1 LGHNA and CDR2 YNFKEQ.

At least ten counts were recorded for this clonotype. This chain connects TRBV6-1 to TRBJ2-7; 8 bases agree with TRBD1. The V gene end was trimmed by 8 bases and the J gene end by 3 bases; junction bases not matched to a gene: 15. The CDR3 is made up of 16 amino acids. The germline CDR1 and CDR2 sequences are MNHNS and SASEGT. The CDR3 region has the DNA TGTGCCAGCTCACGAGGGGGCAGGGGGCCTAACTACGAGCAGTACTTC. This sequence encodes CASSRGGRGPNYEQYF.

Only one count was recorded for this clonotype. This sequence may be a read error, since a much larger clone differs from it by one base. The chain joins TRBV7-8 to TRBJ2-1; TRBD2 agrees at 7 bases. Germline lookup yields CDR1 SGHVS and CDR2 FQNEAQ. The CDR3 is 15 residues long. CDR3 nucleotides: TGTGCCAGCAGCCTCGGGGGGTCCAGAAACAATGGGCAGTTCTTC. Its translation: CASSLGGSRNNGQFF.

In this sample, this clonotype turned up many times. CDR3 nucleotides: TGTGCCAGCAGTATCGACAGGGCCGGCACAGATACGCAGTATTTT. Protein product: CASSIDRAGTDTQYF. The gene calls are TRBV6-5 and TRBJ2-3; 7 bases map to TRBD1. The CDR3 has 15 residues. In germline, CDR1 is MNHEY, CDR2 SVGAGI. V dropped 5 bases and J dropped 1; count of bases not matched to a gene: 6.